Listed below are T cell receptor beta chains from one sample, sequenced in a study of blood T cell repertoires in COVID-19. The data were produced by immunoSEQ multiplex PCR, yet TCRdb's version contains in-frame clones alone and is incomplete. This sample has 150,000 or so clones, with roughly 80% found just once. The sample taken for sequencing was PBMCs or T cells enriched from blood (not recorded which). The receptors were sampled from a woman in her sixties who had recovered from COVID-19. The CDR3 runs from the conserved cysteine through the conserved F or W. D genes are given only for firm matches. Clone sizes are given selectively: once, few, many, or a class where the clone is expanded.

abundance	v_gene	j_gene	d_gene	CDR3aa	CDR3nt
.	TRBV30	TRBJ1-6	.	CASGSNSPLHF	TGTGCCTCTGGTAGCAATTCACCCCTCCACTTT
.	TRBV7-8	TRBJ2-2	.	CASSLGPINTGELFF	TGTGCCAGCAGCTTAGGGCCCATCAACACCGGGGAGCTGTTTTTT
.	TRBV7-6	TRBJ2-5	TRBD2	CASSFLLAGLETQYF	TGTGCCAGCAGCTTCCTACTAGCGGGGTTGGAGACCCAGTACTTC
.	TRBV5-5	TRBJ1-3	.	CASSPRPGKPLVSGNTIYF	TGTGCCAGCAGCCCCCGGCCGGGGAAGCCCCTAGTCTCTGGAAACACCATATATTTT
few	TRBV7-2	TRBJ2-3	.	CASSSPPRDTQYF	TGTGCCAGCAGCTCCCCCCCGCGGGATACGCAGTATTTT
.	TRBV7-9	TRBJ2-3	TRBD2	CASSKTSGERDTQYF	TGTGCCAGCAGTAAGACTAGCGGGGAGCGAGATACGCAGTATTTT
.	TRBV6-5	TRBJ2-7	.	CASSPQSGSYEQYF	TGTGCCAGCAGTCCGCAGAGCGGGTCCTACGAGCAGTACTTC
.	TRBV11-3	TRBJ1-6	.	CASSLDQGSDNSPLHF	TGTGCCAGCAGCTTAGATCAGGGGTCTGATAATTCACCCCTCCACTTT
.	TRBV25-1	TRBJ1-4	.	CASMDGGATNEKLFF	TGTGCCAGCATGGACGGGGGGGCAACTAATGAAAAACTGTTTTTT
.	TRBV5-1	TRBJ2-1	.	CASSLVSGTPSSYNEQFF	TGCGCCAGCAGCTTGGTTTCCGGGACACCGAGCTCCTACAATGAGCAGTTCTTC
.	TRBV2	TRBJ1-5	.	CASRGRGNQPQHF	TGTGCCAGCAGGGGGAGGGGCAATCAGCCCCAGCATTTT
few	TRBV25-1	TRBJ1-1	.	CASSEYREKEAFF	TGTGCCAGCAGTGAATACCGGGAGAAGGAAGCTTTCTTT
.	TRBV18	TRBJ1-3	.	CASSPGRSSGNTIYF	TGTGCCAGCTCACCAGGGAGGTCTTCTGGAAACACCATATATTTT
.	TRBV11-3	TRBJ2-2	.	CASSFEGGGELFF	TGTGCCAGCAGCTTTGAGGGAGGCGGGGAGCTGTTTTTT
.	TRBV4-1	TRBJ2-4	TRBD2	CASSFGAGEDIQYF	TGCGCCAGCAGCTTTGGGGCGGGGGAGGACATTCAGTACTTC
.	TRBV21-1	TRBJ2-5	.	CASSTGRGPTSGGYQETQYF	TGTGCCAGCAGCACCGGTAGGGGGCCGACTAGCGGGGGGTACCAAGAGACCCAGTACTTC
.	TRBV10-2	TRBJ1-1	.	CASFAGSSTEAFF	TGCGCCAGCTTCGCAGGGTCAAGCACTGAAGCTTTCTTT
.	TRBV5-4	TRBJ2-7	TRBD1	CASSSGQVYEQYF	TGTGCCAGCAGCTCGGGACAGGTGTACGAGCAGTACTTC
.	TRBV29-1	TRBJ2-3	TRBD2	CSVEGSSGGLGTDTQYF	TGCAGCGTTGAAGGGTCTAGCGGGGGGTTGGGCACAGATACGCAGTATTTT
.	TRBV7-2	TRBJ2-3	TRBD2	CASSVGLAGGTDTQYF	TGTGCCAGCAGCGTTGGGCTAGCGGGGGGCACAGATACGCAGTATTTT
.	TRBV29-1	TRBJ2-1	.	CSVFGGAYNEQFF	TGCAGCGTTTTCGGAGGGGCCTACAATGAGCAGTTCTTC
.	TRBV10-2	TRBJ1-1	.	CASSELPGGTEAFF	TGCGCCAGCAGTGAGTTGCCAGGAGGGACTGAAGCTTTCTTT
.	TRBV7-2	TRBJ2-2	TRBD2	CASSFGSGESGELFF	TGTGCCAGCAGCTTCGGTAGCGGGGAGAGCGGGGAGCTGTTTTTT